This is a list of T cell receptor beta chains from one sample in a study of blood T cell repertoires in COVID-19. Repertoires were generated with immunoSEQ multiplex PCR, while TCRdb's copy carries only in-frame clones and drops some. The data contain more than 110,000 clones, 80% to 90% of them seen just once; the ten biggest clones take up approximately 4.2%. The sequenced sample consisted of peripheral blood. These receptors were taken from a woman aged 40 to 50 with acute or convalescent COVID-19. Each CDR3 is given with its conserved first and last residue. Each record gives: J gene, D gene, clone size, V gene, CDR3 DNA, CDR3 protein. A D gene is named only where the DNA matches it firmly. Clone sizes are given selectively: once, few, many, or a class where the clone is expanded.

J gene: TRBJ1-6
D gene: -
clone size: once
V gene: TRBV15
CDR3 DNA: TGTGCCACCAGCCCCCATGGGGGAGGGTATAATTCACCCCTCCACTTT
CDR3 protein: CATSPHGGGYNSPLHF

J gene: TRBJ2-3
D gene: TRBD1
clone size: -
V gene: TRBV7-2
CDR3 DNA: TGTGCCAGCAGCTCCGCCGGGACAGGGAGGGGAGCAGATACGCAGTATTTT
CDR3 protein: CASSSAGTGRGADTQYF

J gene: TRBJ2-3
D gene: -
clone size: -
V gene: TRBV4-3
CDR3 DNA: TGCGCCAGCAGCCAAGATAAGGGGGGGGGCACAGATACGCAGTATTTT
CDR3 protein: CASSQDKGGGTDTQYF

J gene: TRBJ2-5
D gene: TRBD1
clone size: -
V gene: TRBV2
CDR3 DNA: TGTGCCAGCAGCCGGCAGGGGGCGGGGGAGACCCAGTACTTC
CDR3 protein: CASSRQGAGETQYF

J gene: TRBJ1-1
D gene: -
clone size: once
V gene: TRBV6-5
CDR3 DNA: TGTGCCAGCAGTTACCCCGGCAGGGAGAACACTGAAGCTTTCTTT
CDR3 protein: CASSYPGRENTEAFF

J gene: TRBJ1-2
D gene: -
clone size: -
V gene: TRBV5-6
CDR3 DNA: TGTGCCAGCAGCTTTGGGGCGGTCTTTCCCTATGGCTACACCTTC
CDR3 protein: CASSFGAVFPYGYTF

J gene: TRBJ2-7
D gene: TRBD1
clone size: -
V gene: TRBV18
CDR3 DNA: TGTGCCAGCTCACCAGACAGGGGAACGTACGAGCAGTACTTC
CDR3 protein: CASSPDRGTYEQYF

J gene: TRBJ1-2
D gene: -
clone size: -
V gene: TRBV18
CDR3 DNA: TGTGCCAGCTCACCACAGGGAGAGAGTGGGTATGGCTACACCTTC
CDR3 protein: CASSPQGESGYGYTF

J gene: TRBJ1-2
D gene: TRBD1
clone size: -
V gene: TRBV30
CDR3 DNA: TGTGCCTGGACCTTCCCCGGGACAGGGAACTATGGCTACACCTTC
CDR3 protein: CAWTFPGTGNYGYTF

J gene: TRBJ2-1
D gene: -
clone size: -
V gene: TRBV4-3
CDR3 DNA: TGCGCCAGCAGCCAAGATGGACAAGGGGTAGGTGGGTACAATGAGCAGTTCTTC
CDR3 protein: CASSQDGQGVGGYNEQFF

J gene: TRBJ1-2
D gene: -
clone size: -
V gene: TRBV6-5
CDR3 DNA: TGTGCCAGCAGTTACCAACAGGGAGTCTATGGCTACACCTTC
CDR3 protein: CASSYQQGVYGYTF

J gene: TRBJ1-2
D gene: TRBD1
clone size: -
V gene: TRBV5-4
CDR3 DNA: TGTGCCAGCAGCTTGGGACAGGGGCACTATGGCTACACCTTC
CDR3 protein: CASSLGQGHYGYTF

J gene: TRBJ2-1
D gene: -
clone size: -
V gene: TRBV9
CDR3 DNA: TGTGCCAGCAGCGTAGCCCCATACAATGAGCAGTTCTTC
CDR3 protein: CASSVAPYNEQFF

J gene: TRBJ2-5
D gene: TRBD2
clone size: -
V gene: TRBV5-1
CDR3 DNA: TGCGCCAGCAGCTTGGGTGGGAGGGCCGAAGAGACCCAGTACTTC
CDR3 protein: CASSLGGRAEETQYF

J gene: TRBJ2-1
D gene: -
clone size: -
V gene: TRBV7-3
CDR3 DNA: TGTGCCAGCAGCTCCTTCGGGGGGCCATTCTATGAGCAGTTCTTC
CDR3 protein: CASSSFGGPFYEQFF